Presented here are 25 T cell receptor beta chains from one specimen sequenced in a study of blood T cell repertoires in COVID-19. Repertoires were generated with immunoSEQ multiplex PCR, while TCRdb's copy carries only in-frame clones and drops some. The sample holds about 79,000 clones, around 89% seen once. The sequencing input was peripheral blood. Receptors originate from a man in his 70s with active or convalescent COVID-19.

This chain joins TRBV19 and TRBJ2-1; possible D gene TRBD2, 6 bases. Per germline, CDR1 LNHDA and CDR2 SQIVND (reference sequence). V shed 3 bases and J shed 4 bases, with 22 bases lying between them. The CDR3 loop spans 18 amino acids. The CDR3 here is CASSISGLAPIFYNEQFF. CDR3 nucleotide sequence: TGTGCCAGTAGTATCAGCGGGCTAGCCCCCATATTTTACAATGAGCAGTTCTTC.

V and J are TRBV24-1 and TRBJ1-2; 7 nucleotides line up with TRBD1. Germline V CDR1 and CDR2: KGHDR, SFDVKD. The length of the CDR3 is 17 residues. Losses at the gene ends were 3 bases for V and 2 bases for J; bases not matched to a gene: 11. The CDR3 sequence: CATSDRTEQGRNYGYTF. The CDR3 bases are TGTGCCACCAGTGATCGTACTGAACAGGGGAGGAACTATGGCTACACCTTC.

The J gene is TRBJ2-7, the V gene TRBV12-3 or TRBV12-4, with a tentative D call TRBD1 (5 bases). The CDR3 is 12 residues long. Trimming shortened V by 5 bases and J by 6 bases, and 11 bases separated the two germline ends. The CDR3 spells CASSLDSSEQYF. The CDR3 coding sequence is TGTGCCAGCAGTCTTGACAGTTCCGAGCAGTACTTC.

This chain links TRBV6-5 with TRBJ1-2, with D possibly being TRBD1 (5 bases). The CDR3 is made up of 13 amino acids. Between the trimmed V and J ends, which lost 7 bases and 7 bases, there was a span of 16 bases. The germline gives CDR1 MNHEY, CDR2 SVGAGI. In DNA form, the CDR3 reads TGTGCCAGCATCCCCGCGACGGGGGGTGGCTACACCTTC. Protein product: CASIPATGGGYTF.

The chain has TRBV9 and TRBJ1-3; D possibly corresponds to TRBD1 (5 bases). The CDR3 runs to 16 residues. V lost 2 bases and J 1 base, leaving 13 bases between the germline ends. CDR1 is SGDLS, CDR2 YYNGEE, per germline. For the CDR3, the DNA is TGTGCCAGCAGCGTTGTCCTTGGGGGGTCTGGAAACACCATATATTTT. The encoded protein is CASSVVLGGSGNTIYF.

The V and J genes are TRBV11-2 and TRBJ1-5; the D is unclear. Per the germline V gene, CDR1 is SGHAT and CDR2 is FQNNGV. The CDR3 loop spans 13 amino acids. The ends were cut back, 2 bases at V and 1 base at J, with 3 bases in the middle. The CDR3 nucleotides read TGTGCCAGCAGCTTAAGCAGCAATCAGCCCCAGCATTTT. This encodes CASSLSSNQPQHF.

In DNA form, the CDR3 reads TGCGCCAGCAGCCAAGAGCGGGACGGTGCAGATACGCAGTATTTT. This codes for CASSQERDGADTQYF. The chain employs TRBV4-3 and TRBJ2-3; tentative D call: TRBD2 (6 bases). The germline gives CDR1 LGHNA, CDR2 YSLEER. Between the trimmed V and J ends, which lost 0 bases and 4 bases, there was a span of 11 bases. The CDR3 loop spans 15 amino acids.

This clone was counted a single time. This chain joins TRBV18 and TRBJ1-3; D gene unclear. The CDR3 contains 16 residues. V was cut by 3 bases and J by 0 bases, with 12 bases left in between. CDR1 and CDR2 (germline): KGHSH, LQKENI. The CDR3 region has the DNA TGTGCCAGCTCACCGAAAAACGGTCGCTCTGGAAACACCATATATTTT. The encoded protein is CASSPKNGRSGNTIYF.

This sequence joins TRBV6-5 and TRBJ1-3; D possibly corresponds to TRBD1 (5 bases). V was pared by 7 bases and J by 0 bases, with 10 bases between. Germline V gene lookup returns CDR1 MNHEY and CDR2 SVGAGI. The CDR3 is 14 residues long. In nucleotides, the CDR3 is TGTGCCAGCAAAACAGGATTCTCTGGAAACACCATATATTTT. It specifies CASKTGFSGNTIYF.

V gene TRBV30 combines with J gene TRBJ1-5, with D tentatively TRBD1 (6 bases). Germline V gene data show CDR1 as GTSNPN and CDR2 as SVGIG (reference sequence). This CDR3 region has 13 residues. The V end lost 2 bases, the J end lost 8 bases, and 13 bases lay between the germline ends. CDR3 residues: CAWSLRGGEPQHF. CDR3 DNA sequence: TGTGCCTGGAGTCTACGGGGGGGCGAGCCCCAGCATTTT.

V usage is TRBV5-1 and J usage is TRBJ2-7; 9 nucleotides agree with TRBD1. Germline V gene lookup returns CDR1 SGHRS and CDR2 YFSETQ. The V gene end was trimmed by 6 bases and the J gene end by 2 bases; junction bases not matched to a gene: 9. This CDR3 is built from 15 residues. CDR3 in DNA: TGCGCCAGCACCCCGCGGGGGACAGGGACCTACGAGCAGTACTTC. This codes for CASTPRGTGTYEQYF.

The CDR3 spells CASSDNRNTIYF. The CDR3 DNA reads TGTGCCAGCAGTGATAACCGGAACACCATATATTTT. The chain employs TRBV2 and TRBJ1-3, with D hard to call. The CDR3 is made up of 12 amino acids. Germline CDR1 SNHLY, CDR2 FYNNEI. The V gene lost 3 bases and the J gene lost 7 bases, with 7 bases spanning the gap.

The J gene is TRBJ2-1, the V gene TRBV5-1; the match to TRBD2 covers 14 bases. The CDR3 is 17 amino acids. CDR1 is SGHRS and CDR2 is YFSETQ in the germline V gene. V dropped 3 bases and J dropped 3; count of bases not matched to a gene: 5. CDR3 coding DNA: TGCGCCAGCAGCTCGGGACTAGCGGGAGCTATCTACAATGAGCAGTTCTTC. It yields the protein CASSSGLAGAIYNEQFF.

This clone has just a few counts. The gene calls are TRBV9 and TRBJ2-1; D is undetermined. CDR1 is SGDLS, CDR2 YYNGEE, per germline. Trimming took off 3 bases at V and 4 bases at J, with 11 bases between the two ends. The CDR3 length is 14 residues. DNA for the CDR3: TGTGCCAGCAGCGCTGCCTACGGTTACAATGAGCAGTTCTTC. This sequence encodes CASSAAYGYNEQFF.

The J gene is TRBJ2-1, the V gene TRBV19; tentative D call: TRBD2 (6 bases). Germline V gives CDR1 LNHDA, CDR2 SQIVND (reference sequence). Trimming cost V 5 bases and J 5 bases, with 16 bases left between them. The CDR3 totals 15 residues. CDR3: CASSSVGGLNNEQFF. The CDR3 nucleotides are TGTGCCAGTAGTTCCGTGGGGGGACTGAACAATGAGCAGTTCTTC.

This chain connects TRBV9 to TRBJ2-1, with 7 bases identical to TRBD2. Germline V gene data show CDR1 as SGDLS and CDR2 as YYNGEE. This CDR3 region has 13 residues. The ends lost 2 bases at V and 6 bases at J; junction bases unmatched: 2. CDR3: CASSVRLANEQFF. DNA of the CDR3: TGTGCCAGCAGCGTCCGACTAGCCAATGAGCAGTTCTTC.

The table lists this clone with a few counts. V is TRBV27 and J is TRBJ2-7; 10 bases map to TRBD2. The CDR3 loop spans 18 amino acids. Germline lookup yields CDR1 MNHEY and CDR2 SMNVEV (reference sequence). The J segment lost 3 bases and the V segment lost 2 bases, leaving 13 bases of the junction unmatched. The chain's CDR3 is CASSLRPPSSGSVYEQYF. Here the CDR3 DNA reads TGTGCCAGCAGTTTACGCCCTCCCTCTAGCGGGAGTGTCTACGAGCAGTACTTC.

CDR3 in amino acids: CASSPGTGPYEQYF. The CDR3 nucleotides are TGTGCCAGCAGTCCAGGGACAGGGCCCTACGAGCAGTACTTC. The V call is TRBV28, the J call TRBJ2-7, with 9 bases lining up with TRBD1. The CDR3 is made up of 14 amino acids. In germline, CDR1 is MDHEN, CDR2 SYDVKM. V dropped 5 bases and J dropped 2; count of bases not matched to a gene: 4.

The chain uses TRBV4-2 and TRBJ1-2; 8 nucleotides align to TRBD1. This CDR3 is built from 15 residues. Germline V CDR1 and CDR2: LGHNA, YNFKEQ. J was trimmed by 3 bases and V by 4 bases; bases with no gene match: 7. The CDR3 nucleotides read TGTGCCAGCAGCCGGTCAGGGGGCAACGACTATGGCTACACCTTC. This sequence encodes CASSRSGGNDYGYTF.

The chain has TRBV7-2 and TRBJ1-5, with D possibly being TRBD1 (5 bases). Per germline, CDR1 SGHTA and CDR2 FQGNSA. The CDR3 sequence is 13 residues long. Trimming cost V 6 bases and J 6 bases, with 12 bases left between them. CDR3 sequence reads: CASRLQGSQPQHF. CDR3 bases: TGTGCCAGCAGACTCCAGGGATCTCAGCCCCAGCATTTT.

The rearrangement uses TRBV6-6 and TRBJ1-5; 7 nucleotides line up with TRBD1. Germline CDR1 is MNHNY and CDR2 is SVGAGI (reference sequence). Losses at the gene ends were 6 bases for V and 7 bases for J; bases not matched to a gene: 6. The CDR3 runs 13 residues. CDR3 nucleotides: TGTGCCAGCAGCACTCAGGGGGAGCAGCCCCAGCATTTT. It codes for CASSTQGEQPQHF.

The chain combines TRBV30 with TRBJ2-1; TRBD2 is a possible D gene (5 bases). The V end lost 4 bases, the J end lost 9 bases, and 10 bases lay between the germline ends. CDR1 GTSNPN and CDR2 SVGIG come from the germline V gene (reference sequence). The CDR3 totals 11 residues. In DNA, the CDR3 is TGTGCCTGGACTATCCGGGGTGAGCAGTTCTTC. Translated, it gives CAWTIRGEQFF.

This rearrangement joins TRBV10-3 to TRBJ2-7; 7 bases agree with TRBD2. Germline CDR1 is ENHRY and CDR2 is SYGVKD. The CDR3 extends over 13 amino acids. The V and J ends lost 10 bases and 6 bases, in that order; junction bases with no gene match: 12. Here the CDR3 DNA reads TGTGCCACCTTGAGCGGGGAGAAAGCCGAGCAGTACTTC. Translation: CATLSGEKAEQYF.

This chain joins TRBV28 and TRBJ1-2; D is unresolved. Trimming stripped 3 bases from V and 4 bases from J, with 24 bases between. The V gene's germline CDR1 is MDHEN and CDR2 SYDVKM. CDR3 size: 18 residues. The CDR3 nucleotides read TGTGCCAGCAGTTTCGCGGTTGGCGCCCCTATGGATGCCTATGGCTACACCTTC. Translating gives CASSFAVGAPMDAYGYTF.

The V and J genes are TRBV18 and TRBJ2-5; unclear D gene. This CDR3 spans 11 amino acids. V was shortened by 6 bases and J by 3 bases, with 5 bases between the two germline ends. CDR1 and CDR2 (germline): KGHSH, LQKENI. Here the CDR3 reads CASSSKETQYF. The CDR3 region has the DNA TGTGCCAGCTCGTCTAAAGAGACCCAGTACTTC.